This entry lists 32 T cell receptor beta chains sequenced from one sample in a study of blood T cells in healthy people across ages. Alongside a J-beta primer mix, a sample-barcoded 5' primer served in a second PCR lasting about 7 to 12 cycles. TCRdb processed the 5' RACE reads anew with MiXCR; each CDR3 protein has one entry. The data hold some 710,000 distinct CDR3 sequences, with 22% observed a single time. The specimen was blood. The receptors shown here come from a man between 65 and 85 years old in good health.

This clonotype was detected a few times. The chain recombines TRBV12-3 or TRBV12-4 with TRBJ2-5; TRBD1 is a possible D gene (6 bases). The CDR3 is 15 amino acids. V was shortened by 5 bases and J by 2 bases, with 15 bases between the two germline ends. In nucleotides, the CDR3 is TGTGCCAGCAGTCCGGGGACACAGCAACAAGAGACCCAGTACTTC. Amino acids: CASSPGTQQQETQYF.

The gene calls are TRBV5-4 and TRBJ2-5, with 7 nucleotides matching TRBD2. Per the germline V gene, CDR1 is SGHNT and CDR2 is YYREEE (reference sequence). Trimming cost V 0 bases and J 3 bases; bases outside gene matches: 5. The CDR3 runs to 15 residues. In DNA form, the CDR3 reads TGTGCCAGCAGCTTGGGGAGCGGGACTGAAGAGACCCAGTACTTC. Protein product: CASSLGSGTEETQYF.

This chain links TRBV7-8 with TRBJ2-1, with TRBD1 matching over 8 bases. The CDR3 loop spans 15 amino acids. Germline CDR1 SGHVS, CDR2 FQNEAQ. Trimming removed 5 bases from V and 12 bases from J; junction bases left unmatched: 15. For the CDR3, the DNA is TGTGCCAGCAGCAAACAGGGGGAAGGAGGACGGGTGCAGTTCTTC. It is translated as CASSKQGEGGRVQFF. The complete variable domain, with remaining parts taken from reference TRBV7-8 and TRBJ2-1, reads GAGVSQSPRYKVAKRGQDVALRCDPISGHVSLFWYQQALGQGPEFLTYFQNEAQLDKSGLPSDRFFAERPEGSVSTLKIQRTQQEDSAVYLCASSKQGEGGRVQFFGPGTRLTVL.

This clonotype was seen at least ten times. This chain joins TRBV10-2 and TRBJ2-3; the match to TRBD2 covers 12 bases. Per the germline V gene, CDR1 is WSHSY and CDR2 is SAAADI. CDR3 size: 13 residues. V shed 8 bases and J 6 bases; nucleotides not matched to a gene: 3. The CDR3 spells CASRLAGEDTQYF. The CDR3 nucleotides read TGCGCCAGCCGACTAGCGGGGGAGGATACGCAGTATTTT.

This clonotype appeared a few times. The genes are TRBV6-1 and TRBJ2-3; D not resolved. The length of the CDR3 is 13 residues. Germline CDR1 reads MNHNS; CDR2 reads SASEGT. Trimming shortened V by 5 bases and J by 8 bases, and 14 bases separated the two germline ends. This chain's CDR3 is CASSLGEVGTQYF. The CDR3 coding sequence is TGTGCCAGCAGTTTAGGTGAAGTCGGTACGCAGTATTTT.

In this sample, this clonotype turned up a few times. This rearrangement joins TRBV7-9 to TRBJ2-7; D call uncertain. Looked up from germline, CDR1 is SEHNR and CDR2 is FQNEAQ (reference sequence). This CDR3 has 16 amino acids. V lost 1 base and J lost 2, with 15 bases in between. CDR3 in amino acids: CASSLDVYGRTYEQYV. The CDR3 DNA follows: TGTGCCAGCAGCTTAGACGTTTATGGCCGAACCTACGAGCAGTACGTC.

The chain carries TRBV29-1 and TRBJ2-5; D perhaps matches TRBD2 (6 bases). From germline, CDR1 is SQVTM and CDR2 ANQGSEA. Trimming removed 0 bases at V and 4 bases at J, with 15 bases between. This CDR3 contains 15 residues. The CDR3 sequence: CSVEDSRRGVETQYF. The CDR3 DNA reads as TGCAGCGTTGAAGATAGCAGGAGGGGTGTAGAGACCCAGTACTTC.

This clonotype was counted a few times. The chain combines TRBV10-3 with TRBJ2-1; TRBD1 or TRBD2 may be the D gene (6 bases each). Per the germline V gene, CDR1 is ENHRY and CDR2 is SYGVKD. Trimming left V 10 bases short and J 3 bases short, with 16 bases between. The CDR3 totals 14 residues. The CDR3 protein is CATGRGDNYNEQFF. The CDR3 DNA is TGTGCCACCGGAAGGGGGGACAACTACAATGAGCAGTTCTTC.

In nucleotides, the CDR3 is TGTGCCACCAGTGGGGGAAACTATGGCTACACCTTC. This codes for CATSGGNYGYTF. V and J are TRBV24-1 and TRBJ1-2; D is uncertain. Trimming took off 5 bases at V and 2 bases at J, with 5 bases between the two ends. The CDR3 totals 12 residues. Germline CDR1 KGHDR, CDR2 SFDVKD.

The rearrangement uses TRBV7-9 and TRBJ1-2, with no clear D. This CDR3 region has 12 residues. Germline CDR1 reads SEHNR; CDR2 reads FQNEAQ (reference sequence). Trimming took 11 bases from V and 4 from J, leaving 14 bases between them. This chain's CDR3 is CAGEPRGYGYTF. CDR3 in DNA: TGTGCCGGCGAGCCACGGGGCTATGGCTACACCTTC.

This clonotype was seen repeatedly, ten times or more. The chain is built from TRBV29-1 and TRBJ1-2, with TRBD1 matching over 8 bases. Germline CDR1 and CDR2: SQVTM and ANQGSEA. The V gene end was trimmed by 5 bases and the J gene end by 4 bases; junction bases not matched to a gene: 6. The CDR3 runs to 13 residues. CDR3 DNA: TGCAGCGTTCGTCCCGGGACAGGCTATGGCTACACCTTC. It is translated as CSVRPGTGYGYTF.

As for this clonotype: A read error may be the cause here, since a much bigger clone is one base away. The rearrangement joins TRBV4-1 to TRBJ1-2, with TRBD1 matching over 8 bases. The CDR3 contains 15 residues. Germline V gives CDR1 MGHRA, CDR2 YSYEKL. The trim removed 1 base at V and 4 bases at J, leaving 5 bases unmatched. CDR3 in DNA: TGCGCCAGCAGCCAAGTGCCCGGGACAGGCTATGGCTACACCTTC. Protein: CASSQVPGTGYGYTF.

The chain's CDR3 is CASSMKEGYNYGYTF. The CDR3, as DNA: TGTGCCAGTAGTATGAAGGAGGGCTATAACTATGGCTACACCTTC. The V call is TRBV19, the J call TRBJ1-2; D ambiguous. Trimming removed 3 bases from V and 1 base from J, with 12 bases in between. The CDR3 contains 15 residues. Germline values: CDR1 LNHDA, CDR2 SQIVND (reference sequence).

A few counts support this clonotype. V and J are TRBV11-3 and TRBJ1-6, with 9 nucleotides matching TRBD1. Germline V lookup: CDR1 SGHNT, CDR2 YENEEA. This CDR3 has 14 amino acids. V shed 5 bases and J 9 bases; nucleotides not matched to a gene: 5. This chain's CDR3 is CASSPQGAFSPLHF. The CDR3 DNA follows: TGTGCCAGCAGCCCACAGGGGGCCTTTTCACCCCTCCACTTT. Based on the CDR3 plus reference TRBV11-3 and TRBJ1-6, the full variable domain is EAGVVQSPRYKIIEKKQPVAFWCNPISGHNTLYWYLQNLGQGPELLIRYENEEAVDDSQLPKDRFSAERLKGVDSTLKIQPAELGDSAVYLCASSPQGAFSPLHFGNGTRLTVT.

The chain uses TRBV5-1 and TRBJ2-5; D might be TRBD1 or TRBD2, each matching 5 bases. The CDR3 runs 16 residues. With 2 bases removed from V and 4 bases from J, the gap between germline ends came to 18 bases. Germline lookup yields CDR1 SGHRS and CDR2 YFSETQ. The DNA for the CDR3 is TGCGCCAGCAGCTTAGGGGCCGGGACCCAAGGAGAGACCCAGTACTTC. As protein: CASSLGAGTQGETQYF.

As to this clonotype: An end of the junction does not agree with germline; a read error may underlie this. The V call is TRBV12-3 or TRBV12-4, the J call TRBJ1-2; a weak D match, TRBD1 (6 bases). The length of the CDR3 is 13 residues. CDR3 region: CASSLGTVPGYAF. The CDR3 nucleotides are TGTGCCAGCAGTTTAGGGACAGTCCCTGGCTACGCCTTC.

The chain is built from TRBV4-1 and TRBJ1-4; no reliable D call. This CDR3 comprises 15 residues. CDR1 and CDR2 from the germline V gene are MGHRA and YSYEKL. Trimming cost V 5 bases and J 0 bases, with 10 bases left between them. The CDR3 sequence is CASSSDIATNEKLFF. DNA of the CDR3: TGCGCCAGCAGCTCCGACATAGCAACTAATGAAAAACTGTTTTTT.

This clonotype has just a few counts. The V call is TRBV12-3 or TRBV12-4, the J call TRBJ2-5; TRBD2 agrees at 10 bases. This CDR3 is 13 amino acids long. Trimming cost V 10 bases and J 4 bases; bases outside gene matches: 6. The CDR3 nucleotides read TGTGCCACCCGACTAGCGGGCTCAGAGACCCAGTACTTC. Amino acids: CATRLAGSETQYF.

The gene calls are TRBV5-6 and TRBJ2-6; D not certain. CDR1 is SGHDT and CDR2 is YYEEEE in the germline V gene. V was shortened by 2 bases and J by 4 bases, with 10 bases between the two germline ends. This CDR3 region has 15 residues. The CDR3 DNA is TGTGCCAGCAGCTTTACCACCTCAGGGGCCAACGTCCTGACTTTC. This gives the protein CASSFTTSGANVLTF.

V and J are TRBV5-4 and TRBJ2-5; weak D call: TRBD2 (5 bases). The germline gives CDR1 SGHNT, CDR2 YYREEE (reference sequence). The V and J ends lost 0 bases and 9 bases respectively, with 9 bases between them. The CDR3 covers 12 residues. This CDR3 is CASSLDRGPQYF. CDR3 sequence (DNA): TGTGCCAGCAGCTTGGATCGAGGGCCCCAGTACTTC. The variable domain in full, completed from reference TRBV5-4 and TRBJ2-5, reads ETGVTQSPTHLIKTRGQQVTLRCSSQSGHNTVSWYQQALGQGPQFIFQYYREEENGRGNFPPRFSGLQFPNYSSELNVNALELDDSALYLCASSLDRGPQYFGPGTRLLVL.

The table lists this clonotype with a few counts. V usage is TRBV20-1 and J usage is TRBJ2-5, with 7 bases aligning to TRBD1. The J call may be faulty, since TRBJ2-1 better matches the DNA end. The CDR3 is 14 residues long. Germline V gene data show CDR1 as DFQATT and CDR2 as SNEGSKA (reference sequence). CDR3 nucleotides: TGCAGTGCTAGGGGGGACAGTGAGTTGAATGAGCAGTTCTTC. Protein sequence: CSARGDSELNEQFF.

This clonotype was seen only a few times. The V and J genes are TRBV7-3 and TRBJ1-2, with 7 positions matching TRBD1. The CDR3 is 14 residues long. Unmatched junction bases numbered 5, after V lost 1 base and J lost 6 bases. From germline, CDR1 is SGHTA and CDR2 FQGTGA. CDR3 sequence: CASSLRDSGDGYTF. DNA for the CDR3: TGTGCCAGCAGCTTAAGGGACAGCGGGGATGGCTACACCTTC.

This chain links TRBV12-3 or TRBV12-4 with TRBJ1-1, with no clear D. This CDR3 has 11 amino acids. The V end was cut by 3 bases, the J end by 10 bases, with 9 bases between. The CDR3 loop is CASSFGEGAFF. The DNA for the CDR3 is TGTGCCAGCAGTTTTGGGGAGGGAGCTTTCTTT.

The CDR3 DNA reads as TGTGCCAGCAGTTTAATTTGGGCAGATACGCAGTATTTT. Translating it yields CASSLIWADTQYF. The chain is built from TRBV12-3 or TRBV12-4 and TRBJ2-3; D is unclear. This CDR3 region has 13 residues. Trimming took 2 bases from V and 4 from J, leaving 7 bases between them.

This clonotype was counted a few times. The CDR3 nucleotides read TGTGCCAGCCGGACTAGTCCGAACACCGGGGAGCTGTTTTTT. Protein: CASRTSPNTGELFF. The gene calls are TRBV6-1 and TRBJ2-2; 7 nucleotides line up with TRBD2. The germline gives CDR1 MNHNS, CDR2 SASEGT. This CDR3 has 14 residues. J gave up 0 bases and V 8 bases, and 3 bases lay outside the gene matches.

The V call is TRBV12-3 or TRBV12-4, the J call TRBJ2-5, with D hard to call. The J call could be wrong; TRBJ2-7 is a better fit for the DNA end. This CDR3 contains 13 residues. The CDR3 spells CASSLGVDYEQYV. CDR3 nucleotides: TGTGCCAGCAGTTTAGGTGTCGACTACGAGCAGTACGTC.

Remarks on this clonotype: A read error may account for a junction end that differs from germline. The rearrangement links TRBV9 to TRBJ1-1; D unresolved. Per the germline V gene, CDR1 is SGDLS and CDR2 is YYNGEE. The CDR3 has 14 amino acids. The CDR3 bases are TGTGCCAGCAGCGTAGTTGGAGAGAACACTGAGGCTTTCTTT. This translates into CASSVVGENTEAFF. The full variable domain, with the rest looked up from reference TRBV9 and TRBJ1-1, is DSGVTQTPKHLITATGQRVTLRCSPRSGDLSVYWYQQSLDQGLQFLIQYYNGEERAKGNILERFSAQQFPDLHSELNLSSLELGDSALYFCASSVVGENTEAFFGQGTRLTVV.

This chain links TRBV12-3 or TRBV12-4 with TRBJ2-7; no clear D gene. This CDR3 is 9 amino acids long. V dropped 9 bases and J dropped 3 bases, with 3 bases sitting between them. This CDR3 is CARLYEQYV. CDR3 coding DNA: TGTGCCAGACTCTACGAGCAGTACGTC.

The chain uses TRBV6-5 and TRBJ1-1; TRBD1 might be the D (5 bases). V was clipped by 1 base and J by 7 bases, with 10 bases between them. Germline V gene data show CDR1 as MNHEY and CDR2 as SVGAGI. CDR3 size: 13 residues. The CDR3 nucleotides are TGTGCCAGCAGTTACTTGGACGGGGGTGAAGCTTTCTTT. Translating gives CASSYLDGGEAFF.

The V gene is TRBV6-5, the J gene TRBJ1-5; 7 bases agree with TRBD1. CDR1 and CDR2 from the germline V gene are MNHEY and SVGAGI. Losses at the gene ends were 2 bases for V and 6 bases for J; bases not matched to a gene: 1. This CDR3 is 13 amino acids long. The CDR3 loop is CASSYRGPQPQHF. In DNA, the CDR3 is TGTGCCAGCAGTTACAGGGGGCCTCAGCCCCAGCATTTT.

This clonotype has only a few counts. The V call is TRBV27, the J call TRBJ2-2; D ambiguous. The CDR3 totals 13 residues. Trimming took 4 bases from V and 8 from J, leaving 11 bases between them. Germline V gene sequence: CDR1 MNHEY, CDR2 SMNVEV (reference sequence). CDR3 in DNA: TGTGCCAGCAGTTCGTGGGTCGCGGGGGAGCTGTTTTTT. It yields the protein CASSSWVAGELFF.

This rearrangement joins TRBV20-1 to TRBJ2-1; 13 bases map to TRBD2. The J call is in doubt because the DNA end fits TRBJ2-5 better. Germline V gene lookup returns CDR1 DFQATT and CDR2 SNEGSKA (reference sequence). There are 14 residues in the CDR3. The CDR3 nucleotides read TGCAGTGCTGAAGTGGGACTAGCGGGGGAGACCCAGTACTTC. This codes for CSAEVGLAGETQYF.